A single TCR beta chain is shown here with its context. Seattle cases were enrolled at active infection and followed longitudinally. As handled by the study authors: The assay estimated nucleated cells by amplifying reference gene primers. The repertoire was sequenced with immunoSEQ multiplex PCR; TCRdb's copy has only in-frame clones and lacks some. That table gives V, J and clone size, and the DNA gave D and trimming. The sample yields 290,000 or so clones, 91% seen once. This sample stems from a study of blood T cell repertoires in COVID-19. Across the study: Samples of COVID-19 (acute and convalescent) were obtained from the United States, Italy and Spain. The cDNA or gDNA used as material had been derived from T cells, B-cell-depleted T cells, or PBMCs.

Germline V gives CDR1 GTSNPN, CDR2 SVGIG (reference sequence). This CDR3 is 12 amino acids long. The V and J ends lost 3 bases and 6 bases respectively, with 11 bases between them. The chain joins TRBV30 to TRBJ1-1; D is undetermined. The sequenced material came from peripheral blood. This receptor was identified in a woman under 40 with COVID-19, enrolled during active disease. The CDR3 loop reads CAWSRQPSEAFF. The DNA of the CDR3 is TGTGCCTGGAGCAGACAACCTTCTGAAGCTTTCTTT.